This is a list of T cell receptor beta chains from one sample in a study of blood T cell repertoires in COVID-19. Produced via immunoSEQ multiplex PCR; TCRdb's table is partial and in-frame only. The table lists under 250,000 clones, about nine tenths of them singletons. The source material was PBMCs or T cells enriched from blood (not recorded which). The receptors stem from a middle-aged man who had recovered from COVID-19. CDR3s include the opening cysteine and the closing phenylalanine or tryptophan. A D gene is named only where the DNA matches it firmly. Clone size appears in some rows only: once, few, many, or a class for an expanded clone.

abundance	v_gene	j_gene	len	d_gene	CDR3aa	CDR3nt
once	TRBV4-3	TRBJ2-7	14	NA	CASSQDLHRAGQYF	TGCGCCAGCAGCCAAGATCTGCACAGGGCAGGGCAGTACTTC
NA	TRBV5-1	TRBJ1-6	16	TRBD1	CASSLGGRGPNSPLHF	TGCGCCAGCAGCTTGGGAGGCAGGGGGCCAAATTCACCCCTCCACTTT
NA	TRBV10-3	TRBJ1-2	13	NA	CAISEDYRVFYTF	TGTGCCATCAGTGAGGACTACAGGGTATTCTACACCTTC
NA	TRBV7-9	TRBJ2-5	15	TRBD2	CASSLVLAGEETQYF	TGTGCCAGCAGCTTAGTGCTAGCGGGAGAAGAGACCCAGTACTTC
NA	TRBV6-6	TRBJ1-3	15	NA	CASSYSQGRGNTIYF	TGTGCCAGCAGTTACTCGCAGGGGAGAGGAAACACCATATATTTT
NA	TRBV27	TRBJ2-7	13	TRBD1	CAAKSQGSYEQYF	TGTGCCGCGAAATCACAGGGGTCGTACGAGCAGTACTTC
NA	TRBV11-1	TRBJ2-3	15	NA	CASSLLSDSVDTQYF	TGTGCCAGCAGCTTATTATCGGACTCAGTGGATACGCAGTATTTT
NA	TRBV5-1	TRBJ2-2	16	NA	CASSPVRQANTGELFF	TGCGCCAGCAGCCCCGTACGACAGGCTAACACCGGGGAGCTGTTTTTT
once	TRBV7-3	TRBJ1-3	15	NA	CASSLTSGSGNTIYF	TGTGCCAGCAGCTTAACGTCGGGTTCTGGAAACACCATATATTTT
NA	TRBV30	TRBJ1-2	13	NA	CAWSKGPPGGYTF	TGTGCCTGGAGTAAAGGCCCCCCAGGTGGCTACACCTTC
NA	TRBV5-1	TRBJ2-7	13	TRBD1	CASSLRQGYEQYF	TGCGCCAGCAGCTTACGACAGGGGTACGAGCAGTACTTC
NA	TRBV24-1	TRBJ2-3	16	NA	CATSDSTVSPTDTQYF	TGTGCCACCAGTGATTCGACAGTCTCACCCACAGATACGCAGTATTTT
NA	TRBV19	TRBJ2-2	14	NA	CASNGGTAVGELFF	TGTGCCAGTAATGGCGGGACAGCGGTCGGGGAGCTGTTTTTT
NA	TRBV3-1/TRBV3-2	TRBJ1-1	14	NA	CASSPRTENTEAFF	TGTGCCAGCAGCCCGCGGACAGAGAACACTGAAGCTTTCTTT
NA	TRBV5-1	TRBJ2-4	17	TRBD2	CASSLGGLAIAKNIQYF	TGCGCCAGCAGCTTGGGGGGACTAGCGATAGCCAAAAACATTCAGTACTTC
NA	TRBV9	TRBJ2-7	14	NA	CASSVDAGAREQYF	TGTGCCAGCAGCGTAGATGCAGGGGCGCGTGAGCAGTACTTC
NA	TRBV27	TRBJ1-2	12	NA	CASSSAPGGYTF	TGTGCCAGCAGTTCTGCACCGGGAGGCTACACCTTC
NA	TRBV4-1	TRBJ2-7	11	NA	CASSGRGKQYF	TGCGCCAGCAGCGGAAGGGGAAAGCAGTACTTC
NA	TRBV5-1	TRBJ1-1	13	TRBD1	CASSSLQGAEAFF	TGCGCCAGCAGCTCTTTACAGGGGGCTGAAGCTTTCTTT
NA	TRBV29-1	TRBJ1-2	15	TRBD1	CSVVPGQGGVGGYTF	TGCAGCGTCGTCCCGGGACAGGGTGGCGTAGGTGGCTACACCTTC
NA	TRBV28	TRBJ1-2	13	NA	CASSTGDTYGYTF	TGTGCCAGCAGTACAGGTGACACCTATGGCTACACCTTC
NA	TRBV5-1	TRBJ2-7	14	TRBD2	CASSPRPGGGEQYF	TGCGCCAGCAGCCCCCGGCCGGGCGGGGGTGAGCAGTACTTC
NA	TRBV6-5	TRBJ1-2	14	TRBD1	CASSMTGGGRGYTF	TGTGCCAGCAGTATGACAGGGGGCGGAAGGGGCTACACCTTC
NA	TRBV19	TRBJ2-7	15	NA	CASSIVEQGSYEQYF	TGTGCCAGTAGTATAGTCGAACAGGGTTCCTACGAGCAGTACTTC
NA	TRBV27	TRBJ1-1	16	NA	CASSLYDTGLSTEAFF	TGTGCCAGCAGTCTCTACGACACGGGGTTGAGCACTGAAGCTTTCTTT
NA	TRBV20-1	TRBJ2-5	8	NA	CSVKTQYF	TGCAGTGTAAAGACCCAGTACTTC
NA	TRBV5-1	TRBJ2-1	15	TRBD2	CASSQGGSAYNEQFF	TGCGCCAGCAGCCAGGGCGGGAGTGCCTACAATGAGCAGTTCTTC
NA	TRBV27	TRBJ1-1	15	NA	CASSWDTPHGTEAFF	TGTGCCAGCAGTTGGGACACCCCGCACGGCACTGAAGCTTTCTTT